Below, one TCR beta chain is given with its context. CDR3 length equals 16 residues. Germline V gives CDR1 MDHEN, CDR2 SYDVKM. J lost 7 bases, V lost 3 bases, and 10 bases had no gene match. Clones were read by immunoSEQ multiplex PCR, and TCRdb kept only the in-frame ones, dropping some. Of 20,000 to 30,000 clones listed, more than 65% are singletons. This record comes from a study of PD-1 blockade in classical Hodgkin lymphoma. Study as a whole: Patients got intravenous nivolumab 3 mg/kg every 2 weeks.

Every patient was affected by relapse after autologous stem cell transplantation, while exposure to brentuximab vedotin was not uniform. The chain joins TRBV28 to TRBJ1-4, with 8 nucleotides matching TRBD1. This TCR was sampled from a human donor with classical Hodgkin lymphoma. This sample comprised peripheral blood mononuclear cells (PBMCs), obtained at baseline. CDR3 coding DNA: TGTGCCAGCAGTTTCCATTTACAGGGGGAGCTTGAAAAACTGTTTTTT. Translating gives CASSFHLQGELEKLFF.